Listed below are T cell receptor beta chains from one sample, sequenced in a study of identifying expanded T cells in peripheral blood. Method: immunoSEQ multiplex PCR; TCRdb's copy keeps in-frame clones and lacks some. The profile shows some 93,000 clones, about nine tenths of them singletons. The sample comprised blood. All receptors come from a person aged 18 to 75 in good health. The CDR3 runs from the conserved cysteine through the conserved F or W. D genes are given only for firm matches. Rows give clone size only sometimes, using once, few, many, or a class for an expanded clone.

>TRBJ2-3|NA|TRBV5-1|NA
TGCGCCAGCAGCCCGGCCGGGGGACCCGGGGCGCAGTATTTT
CASSPAGGPGAQYF
>TRBJ2-1|NA|TRBV5-1|TRBD2
TGCGCCAGCAGCTTCGGACTAGCGGGGGGCCCTAACAATGAGCAGTTCTTC
CASSFGLAGGPNNEQFF
>TRBJ2-2|once|TRBV6-4|NA
TGTGCCAGCAGCCGTGAGAACACCGGGGAGCTGTTTTTT
CASSRENTGELFF
>TRBJ2-3|once|TRBV10-1|NA
TGCGCCAGCAAGAGAGACAGGAGCACAGATACGCAGTATTTT
CASKRDRSTDTQYF
>TRBJ1-6|NA|TRBV6-6|NA
TGTGCCAGCAGTTACAGGGGAGGGGATGATTCACCCCTCCACTTT
CASSYRGGDDSPLHF
>TRBJ1-2|NA|TRBV5-6|NA
TGTGCCAGCAGCTTGGATGGTAATGGCTACACCTTC
CASSLDGNGYTF
>TRBJ2-3|NA|TRBV5-4|NA
TGTGCCAGTAAAGGATTGGCAGATACGCAGTATTTT
CASKGLADTQYF
>TRBJ1-1|NA|TRBV7-2|NA
TGTGCCAGCAGCTTTACAGGGACCACTGAAGCTTTCTTT
CASSFTGTTEAFF
>TRBJ1-6|NA|TRBV27|NA
TGTGCCAGCACTTGGCAGGGGAGCTCCTATAATTCACCCCTCCACTTT
CASTWQGSSYNSPLHF
>TRBJ1-2|NA|TRBV4-1|NA
TGCGCCAGCAGCCAAGATTTGGGCAGTCGAGCGTACTATGGCTACACCTTC
CASSQDLGSRAYYGYTF
>TRBJ2-2|NA|TRBV18|TRBD1
TGTGCCAGCTCAACTGCGGGACAGGGGGCGAACACCGGGGAGCTGTTTTTT
CASSTAGQGANTGELFF
>TRBJ2-3|NA|TRBV30|NA
TGTGCCTGGAGTTCGGGGAACGGGGTTTCCGATACGCAGTATTTT
CAWSSGNGVSDTQYF
>TRBJ2-2|few|TRBV12-2|NA
TGTGCAAGTCGCTCCCGCCCGGCGGGAAAGAACACCGGGGAGCTGTTTTTT
CASRSRPAGKNTGELFF
>TRBJ1-4|NA|TRBV5-1|NA
TGCGCCAGCAGCTTGATGGGGCAGGGGCAAGAAAAACTGTTTTTT
CASSLMGQGQEKLFF
>TRBJ2-5|NA|TRBV2|TRBD2
TGTGCCACCCGCCCCGGGGGGGGTAGGGAGACCCAGTACTTC
CATRPGGGRETQYF
>TRBJ2-5|NA|TRBV9|TRBD2
TGTGCCAGCACGTCTCACGCGGACTCAGCGGGGGTTCAAGAGACCCAGTACTTC
CASTSHADSAGVQETQYF
>TRBJ1-1|NA|TRBV4-1|NA
TGCGCCAGCAGCCAGTACGCAGGGGAGAACACTGAAGCTTTCTTT
CASSQYAGENTEAFF
>TRBJ1-2|NA|TRBV9|TRBD1
TGTGCCAGCAGCGTAGAGGGGGGACAGGGTTATGGCTACACCTTC
CASSVEGGQGYGYTF
>TRBJ1-6|NA|TRBV2|TRBD1
TGTGCCAGCACTCCCCAGGGGGCGGGTTCACCCCTCCACTTT
CASTPQGAGSPLHF
>TRBJ2-3|NA|TRBV2|NA
TGTGCCAGCGGAGGTACAGACCAGGGGTACACAGATACGCAGTATTTT
CASGGTDQGYTDTQYF
>TRBJ2-2|NA|TRBV7-7|NA
TGTGCCAGCAGCTTAGTAGGGGACCCCGGGGAGCTGTTTTTT
CASSLVGDPGELFF
>TRBJ1-2|once|TRBV27|NA
TGTGCCAGCAGTTTTCGGTCAAACTATGGCTACACCTTC
CASSFRSNYGYTF
>TRBJ2-3|NA|TRBV6-5|TRBD1
TGTGCCAGCAGCATAGGGACAGGGAGCACAGATACGCAGTATTTT
CASSIGTGSTDTQYF
>TRBJ1-2|NA|TRBV7-9|TRBD1
TGTGCCAGCAGCTTAGGGACAGGGAACTATGGCTACACCTTC
CASSLGTGNYGYTF
>TRBJ2-7|NA|TRBV27|NA
TGTGCCAGCAGCCCCGTGGGGGGCGTACCCTACGAGCAGTACTTC
CASSPVGGVPYEQYF
>TRBJ2-7|NA|TRBV6-5|TRBD1
TGTGCCAGCATGGCCGGGACAGCGAGCTCCTACGAGCAGTACTTC
CASMAGTASSYEQYF
>TRBJ1-5|NA|TRBV6-1|NA
TGTGCCAGCAGTACAGATTCCAATCAGCCCCAGCATTTT
CASSTDSNQPQHF
>TRBJ2-7|NA|TRBV4-3|NA
TGCGCCAGCAGCCAAGGAATCGAGTACGAGCAGTACTTC
CASSQGIEYEQYF
>TRBJ1-6|NA|TRBV13|TRBD1
TGTGCCAGCAGCCAGGACAGGTTGGAATCCTATAATTCACCCCTCCACTTT
CASSQDRLESYNSPLHF
>TRBJ2-5|NA|TRBV7-3|TRBD2
TGTGCCAGCAGCTTTGGACTAGCGGGAGGCCAAGAGACCCAGTACTTC
CASSFGLAGGQETQYF
>TRBJ2-1|NA|TRBV21-1|NA
TGTGCCAGCAGCAAAGTCCCTAAGGGATCCTACAATGAGCAGTTCTTC
CASSKVPKGSYNEQFF
>TRBJ2-7|NA|TRBV4-3|TRBD1
TGCGCCAGCAGCCAAGCCATCCCGGGACAGGACTACGAGCAGTACTTC
CASSQAIPGQDYEQYF
>TRBJ1-5|NA|TRBV7-2|NA
TGTGCCAGCAGCCCATGGCCATCGGAAGCTAGCAATCAGCCCCAGCATTTT
CASSPWPSEASNQPQHF
>TRBJ1-1|NA|TRBV7-8|NA
TGTGCCAGCAGCGGGGGGGACCTGGTTCGTAGAGCTTTCTTT
CASSGGDLVRRAFF
>TRBJ1-1|NA|TRBV4-2|NA
TGTGCCAGCAGCCAAGATGAGGGGAGTAGGGCGGACATGAACACTGAAGCTTTCTTT
CASSQDEGSRADMNTEAFF
>TRBJ2-3|NA|TRBV29-1|NA
TGCAGCGTGCCGGAAGGAGATACGCAGTATTTT
CSVPEGDTQYF
>TRBJ1-2|NA|TRBV6-1|NA
TGTGCCAGCAGTGAAATGGGGTCCCCAGGGGTTGGCTACACCTTC
CASSEMGSPGVGYTF
>TRBJ1-5|NA|TRBV19|TRBD1
TGTGCCAGTAGTAAGGGGGCCGCCCAGCATTTT
CASSKGAAQHF
>TRBJ2-4|NA|TRBV18|NA
TGTGCCAGCTCACCACCTTCTCAGGGAAACATTCAGTACTTC
CASSPPSQGNIQYF
>TRBJ1-6|NA|TRBV30|NA
TGTGCCTGGAGTGTAAGGGAGAGATATTCACCCCTCCACTTT
CAWSVRERYSPLHF
>TRBJ2-2|NA|TRBV4-3|TRBD2
TGCGCCAGCAGCCAATTAGGAGCGGGACCCGGGGAGCTGTTTTTT
CASSQLGAGPGELFF
>TRBJ2-5|NA|TRBV6-5|TRBD1
TGTGCCAGCACTAAGGCGGGACAGGGGGGGACCCAGTACTTC
CASTKAGQGGTQYF
>TRBJ2-1|NA|TRBV6-5|TRBD2
TGTGCCAGCGGGGTAGCGGGAGTGGTAAATGAGCAGTTCTTC
CASGVAGVVNEQFF
>TRBJ2-2|NA|TRBV5-6|NA
TGTGCCAGCTTTTCAATCGCGGAGAACACCGGGGAGCTGTTTTTT
CASFSIAENTGELFF